One and the same sample provided the 24 T cell receptor beta chains below, sequenced in a study of cytomegalovirus exposure and HLA in healthy donors. Some clones are missing from TCRdb's copy, which holds only in-frame ones; the method was immunoSEQ multiplex PCR. The profile covers some 79,000 clones, with over 90% appearing a single time and roughly 3.2% taken by the ten largest. The specimen was PBMCs. The receptors here all came from a woman between 18 and 30 years old in good health and CMV-seropositive.

This rearrangement joins TRBV15 to TRBJ1-2; D gene uncertain. This CDR3 is 13 amino acids long. Germline-derived CDR1 and CDR2 are LNHNV and YYDKDF (reference sequence). Trimming took off 8 bases at V and 0 bases at J, with 10 bases between the two ends. CDR3 coding DNA: TGTGCCACCCGCCCAGGATCTAACTATGGCTACACCTTC. This gives the protein CATRPGSNYGYTF.

V and J are TRBV28 and TRBJ1-5; D is undetermined. Trimming took 7 bases from V and 4 from J, leaving 8 bases between them. The V gene's germline CDR1 is MDHEN and CDR2 SYDVKM. This CDR3 is built from 12 residues. As DNA, the CDR3 is TGTGCCAGCACAGTATCAAATCAGCCCCAGCATTTT. Its protein product is CASTVSNQPQHF.

V and J are TRBV6-5 and TRBJ2-7; TRBD2 matches 7 bases. From germline, CDR1 is MNHEY and CDR2 SVGAGI. Trimming at V came to 5 bases and at J to 1 base, leaving 8 bases not matched to a gene. The CDR3 runs to 15 residues. The CDR3 DNA follows: TGTGCCAGCAGTCCGGGGAGGGGTGGATCCTACGAGCAGTACTTC. It is translated as CASSPGRGGSYEQYF.

The V and J genes are TRBV11-3 and TRBJ1-1, with D unclear. The germline CDR1 and CDR2 sequences are SGHNT and YENEEA. This CDR3 is 12 amino acids long. V gave up 1 base and J gave up 7 bases, with 7 bases separating them. The CDR3 reads CASSLGSGEAFF. The CDR3 nucleotides read TGTGCCAGCAGCTTAGGTTCGGGTGAAGCTTTCTTT.

The rearrangement uses TRBV15 and TRBJ2-7, with TRBD2 matching 10 bases. Germline CDR1 reads LNHNV; CDR2 reads YYDKDF (reference sequence). This CDR3 has 16 amino acids. V gave up 3 bases and J gave up 0 bases; unmatched junction bases: 5. In DNA form, the CDR3 reads TGTGCCACCAGCAGGTCTAGCGGGGGATACTCCTACGAGCAGTACTTC. Translating gives CATSRSSGGYSYEQYF.

The chain joins TRBV14 to TRBJ2-7, with TRBD1 matching over 9 bases. CDR1 and CDR2 from the germline V gene are SGHDN and FVKESK. V was pared by 5 bases and J by 2 bases, with 7 bases of the junction left unmatched. The CDR3 contains 15 residues. CDR3 nucleotide sequence: TGTGCCAGCAGCTCTCTCCGGGACAGGGCCTACGAGCAGTACTTC. Protein: CASSSLRDRAYEQYF.

The chain combines TRBV19 with TRBJ1-3; no clear D gene. V dropped 6 bases and J dropped 1 base, with 10 bases sitting between them. The CDR3 loop spans 14 amino acids. Per the germline V gene, CDR1 is LNHDA and CDR2 is SQIVND (reference sequence). Here the CDR3 DNA reads TGTGCCAGTAGAACCTCCAGGTCTGGAAACACCATATATTTT. Its translation: CASRTSRSGNTIYF.

This chain joins TRBV4-3 and TRBJ2-5; maybe TRBD2 (5 bases). The germline V gene has CDR1 LGHNA and CDR2 YSLEER. The CDR3 spans 17 residues. The V end was cut by 3 bases, the J end by 3 bases, with 20 bases between. CDR3 bases: TGCGCCAGCAGCCAGGGAGCTCCGGGATCCGTCGAAGAGACCCAGTACTTC. Encoded protein: CASSQGAPGSVEETQYF.

The chain recombines TRBV11-3 with TRBJ1-1; D not certain. The CDR3 runs to 12 residues. Germline CDR1 SGHNT, CDR2 YENEEA. V lost 1 base to trimming and J lost 8 bases, with 8 bases between them. The CDR3 nucleotides are TGTGCCAGCAGCTTAGGGGGAGACGAAGCTTTCTTT. Residues: CASSLGGDEAFF.

The CDR3 reads CASSAHGQGNEKLFF. CDR3 nucleotides: TGTGCCAGCAGCGCCCACGGACAGGGGAATGAAAAACTGTTTTTT. This rearrangement joins TRBV9 to TRBJ1-4; 9 bases align to TRBD1. The CDR3 spans 15 residues. The V gene end was trimmed by 3 bases and the J gene end by 5 bases; junction bases not matched to a gene: 5. CDR1 is SGDLS, CDR2 YYNGEE, per germline.

The J gene is TRBJ1-5, the V gene TRBV28; D remains ambiguous. The length of the CDR3 is 12 residues. The V and J ends lost 11 bases and 11 bases respectively, with 19 bases between them. Germline loops: CDR1 MDHEN, CDR2 SYDVKM. This chain's CDR3 is CAVVSRREAQHF. The DNA of the CDR3 is TGTGCCGTAGTCTCCAGAAGAGAGGCCCAGCATTTT.

This rearrangement joins TRBV10-2 to TRBJ1-1, with a weak D call TRBD1 (6 bases). Trimming removed 4 bases at V and 5 bases at J, with 17 bases between. This CDR3 region has 15 residues. The germline V gene encodes CDR1 WSHSY and CDR2 SAAADI. CDR3 sequence (DNA): TGCGCCAGCAGTGTAAACAGGGCGGGGGGAACTGAAGCTTTCTTT. Its translation: CASSVNRAGGTEAFF.

The V gene is TRBV6-1, the J gene TRBJ2-3; D gene uncertain. The CDR3 is 12 residues long. Per the germline V gene, CDR1 is MNHNS and CDR2 is SASEGT. V was clipped by 6 bases and J by 2 bases, with 6 bases between them. CDR3 in amino acids: CASRTDTDTQYF. Written as DNA, the CDR3 is TGTGCCAGCAGGACTGACACAGATACGCAGTATTTT.

V is TRBV29-1 and J is TRBJ2-1, with TRBD1 matching over 8 bases. J was trimmed by 1 base and V by 6 bases; bases with no gene match: 2. CDR1 is SQVTM and CDR2 is ANQGSEA in the germline V gene. The CDR3 extends over 13 amino acids. DNA of the CDR3: TGCAGCGTGGGGGACAGGTCCTACAATGAGCAGTTCTTC. This sequence encodes CSVGDRSYNEQFF.

The V and J genes are TRBV28 and TRBJ1-2; D not resolved. The CDR3 runs 13 residues. Between the trimmed V and J ends, which lost 5 bases and 2 bases, there was a span of 9 bases. Germline V gene lookup returns CDR1 MDHEN and CDR2 SYDVKM. CDR3 DNA: TGTGCCAGCAGTACGGGAACGAACTATGGCTACACCTTC. Translated: CASSTGTNYGYTF.

This clone was seen just once. The gene calls are TRBV6-5 and TRBJ2-7; a weak D match, TRBD1 (6 bases). The CDR3 length is 13 residues. CDR1 is MNHEY and CDR2 is SVGAGI in the germline V gene. The ends were cut back, 5 bases at V and 3 bases at J, with 11 bases in the middle. The CDR3 reads CASSAVDSYEQYF. The CDR3 bases are TGTGCCAGCAGTGCCGTGGACAGCTACGAGCAGTACTTC.

The chain links TRBV2 to TRBJ1-5; TRBD1 might be the D (5 bases). V lost 6 bases and J 1 base, leaving 13 bases between the germline ends. The CDR3 loop spans 15 amino acids. CDR1 SNHLY and CDR2 FYNNEI come from the germline V gene. CDR3 in DNA: TGTGCCAGCAGGCTGGGACTCGGGAGCAATCAGCCCCAGCATTTT. This sequence encodes CASRLGLGSNQPQHF.

V usage is TRBV6-5 and J usage is TRBJ2-2; 7 bases are shared with TRBD2. The CDR3 sequence is 15 residues long. With 2 bases clipped from V and 7 bases from J, the junction kept 7 bases outside the gene matches. Germline CDR1 and CDR2: MNHEY and SVGAGI. Written as DNA, the CDR3 is TGTGCCAGCAGTTACGTGACTAGCCTTAGCGGGGAGCTGTTTTTT. Protein product: CASSYVTSLSGELFF.

This clone has just one count. The J gene is TRBJ1-1, the V gene TRBV5-6; possibly TRBD1 for D (6 bases). Trimming shortened V by 4 bases and J by 1 base, and 11 bases separated the two germline ends. There are 14 residues in the CDR3. The V gene's germline CDR1 is SGHDT and CDR2 YYEEEE. This CDR3 is CASSKRTANTEAFF. CDR3 coding DNA: TGTGCCAGCAGCAAAAGGACAGCGAACACTGAAGCTTTCTTT.

This clone was seen only once. This chain connects TRBV2 to TRBJ2-5, with TRBD1 matching over 7 bases. Germline CDR1 SNHLY, CDR2 FYNNEI. Trimming cost V 6 bases and J 1 base; bases outside gene matches: 2. The length of the CDR3 is 13 residues. The CDR3 DNA is TGTGCCAGCAGAGGGACAGCCCAAGAGACCCAGTACTTC. Translated, it gives CASRGTAQETQYF.

The chain is built from TRBV27 and TRBJ1-1; D unresolved. Trimming stripped 5 bases from V and 1 base from J, with 5 bases between. This CDR3 has 12 residues. CDR1 and CDR2 (germline): MNHEY, SMNVEV (reference sequence). In DNA form, the CDR3 reads TGTGCCAGCAGTGAGGGGAACACTGAAGCTTTCTTT. This gives the protein CASSEGNTEAFF.

A single count supports this clone. This chain joins TRBV11-2 and TRBJ1-1, with D perhaps TRBD1 (6 bases). Per the germline V gene, CDR1 is SGHAT and CDR2 is FQNNGV. The V gene lost 2 bases and the J gene lost 5 bases, with 6 bases spanning the gap. The CDR3 extends over 12 amino acids. This CDR3 reads CASSLTGTEAFF. The CDR3 nucleotides are TGTGCCAGCAGCTTAACAGGGACTGAAGCTTTCTTT. The variable domain in full, with the rest retrieved from reference TRBV11-2 and TRBJ1-1, is EAGVAQSPRYKIIEKRQSVAFWCNPISGHATLYWYQQILGQGPKLLIQFQNNGVVDDSQLPKDRFSAERLKGVDSTLKIQPAKLEDSAVYLCASSLTGTEAFFGQGTRLTVV.

The chain employs TRBV5-1 and TRBJ2-7, with 7 bases identical to TRBD1. Germline V gene sequence: CDR1 SGHRS, CDR2 YFSETQ. The ends lost 4 bases at V and 4 bases at J; junction bases unmatched: 11. CDR3 length: 15 amino acids. The CDR3 spells CASSLGTANRYEQYF. The CDR3 DNA reads TGCGCCAGCAGCCTAGGGACAGCAAATAGGTACGAGCAGTACTTC.

CDR3 residues: CATPGTGAYNSPLHF. In nucleotides, the CDR3 is TGTGCCACCCCCGGGACAGGGGCCTATAATTCACCCCTCCACTTT. The V and J genes are TRBV28 and TRBJ1-6; 10 bases are shared with TRBD1. This CDR3 has 15 residues. The V and J ends lost 10 bases and 2 bases, in that order; junction bases with no gene match: 5. CDR1 MDHEN and CDR2 SYDVKM come from the germline V gene. Using reference TRBV28 and TRBJ1-6 for the parts outside the CDR3, the full variable domain is DVKVTQSSRYLVKRTGEKVFLECVQDMDHENMFWYRQDPGLGLRLIYFSYDVKMKEKGDIPEGYSVSREKKERFSLILESASTNQTSMYLCATPGTGAYNSPLHFGNGTRLTVT.